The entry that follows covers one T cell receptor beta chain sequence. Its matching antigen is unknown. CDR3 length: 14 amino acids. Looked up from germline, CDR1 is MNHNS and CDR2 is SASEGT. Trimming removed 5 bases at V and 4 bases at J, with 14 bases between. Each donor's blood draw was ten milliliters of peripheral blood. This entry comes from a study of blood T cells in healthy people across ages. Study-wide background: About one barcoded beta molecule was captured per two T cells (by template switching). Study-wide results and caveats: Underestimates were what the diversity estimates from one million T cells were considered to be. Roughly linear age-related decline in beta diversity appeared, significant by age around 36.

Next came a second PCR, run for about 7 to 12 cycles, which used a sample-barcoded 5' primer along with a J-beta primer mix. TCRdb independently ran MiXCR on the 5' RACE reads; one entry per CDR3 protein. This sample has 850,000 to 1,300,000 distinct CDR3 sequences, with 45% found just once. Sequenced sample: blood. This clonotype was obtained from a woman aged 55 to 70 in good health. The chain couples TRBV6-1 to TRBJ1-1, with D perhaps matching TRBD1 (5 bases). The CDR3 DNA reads TGTGCCAGCAGTTCAGCCGGGGGAGGCACTGAAGCTTTCTTT. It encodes CASSSAGGGTEAFF.